One sample yielded the 15 T cell receptor beta chains listed below, sequenced in a study of metastatic and nonmetastatic thyroid tumors. TCRdb reanalyzed the PCR reads with MiXCR. The sample includes roughly 70,000 clones, around 20% seen only once; the top ten take roughly 13%. All patients were untreated before thyroid surgery. Material: blood. Source of these receptors: a female donor with papillary thyroid cancer or a benign thyroid nodule (not recorded which). Some clones in this sample may be carry-over from other donors' samples.

The genes are TRBV13 and TRBJ1-1, with TRBD1 matching 10 bases. V lost 6 bases, J lost 0 bases, and 7 bases stayed unmatched. The CDR3 extends over 16 amino acids. Germline V gene lookup returns CDR1 PRHDT and CDR2 FYEKMQ (reference sequence). In DNA form, the CDR3 reads TGTGCCAGCAGTCGCGGGACAGGGGTGATGAACACTGAAGCTTTCTTT. It encodes CASSRGTGVMNTEAFF.

This chain connects TRBV27 to TRBJ2-1; tentatively, D is TRBD2 (6 bases). V lost 2 bases and J lost 5, with 10 bases in between. Germline CDR1 is MNHEY and CDR2 is SMNVEV (reference sequence). This CDR3 spans 14 amino acids. CDR3 nucleotide sequence: TGTGCCAGCAGTTTAAACAGGAGGGACAATGAGCAGTTCTTC. Protein product: CASSLNRRDNEQFF.

V is TRBV11-2 and J is TRBJ1-6, with TRBD1 matching 8 bases. The CDR3 length is 18 residues. V lost 1 base, J lost 7 bases, and 12 bases stayed unmatched. Germline V gene data show CDR1 as SGHAT and CDR2 as FQNNGV. The chain's CDR3 is CASSLGAGDRGGNSPLHF. CDR3 bases: TGTGCCAGCAGCTTAGGTGCAGGTGACAGGGGAGGCAATTCACCCCTCCACTTT.

This clone is labeled as medium-sized (0.01 to 0.1%). J is TRBJ2-2 and V is TRBV30; tentative D call: TRBD1 (8 bases). The CDR3 is made up of 15 amino acids. V was clipped by 4 bases and J by 0 bases, with 12 bases between them. Looked up from germline, CDR1 is GTSNPN and CDR2 is SVGIG (reference sequence). CDR3 sequence: CAWNRGGSNTGELFF. The CDR3 coding sequence is TGTGCCTGGAACAGGGGGGGATCGAACACCGGGGAGCTGTTTTTT.

The gene calls are TRBV28 and TRBJ2-7; the D is unclear. The CDR3 has 16 residues. Trimming took 5 bases from V and 3 from J, leaving 20 bases between them. CDR1 MDHEN and CDR2 SYDVKM come from the germline V gene. The CDR3 here is CASSPGYLGLLYEQYF. CDR3 nucleotides: TGTGCCAGCAGTCCTGGGTACTTGGGTTTGCTCTACGAGCAGTACTTC.

This clone was detected many times. The CDR3 reads CASSEAAGGNTIYF. The CDR3 DNA follows: TGTGCCAGCAGTGAAGCGGCAGGGGGAAACACCATATATTTT. The chain uses TRBV6-1 and TRBJ1-3; weak D call: TRBD1 (5 bases). The V and J ends lost 0 bases and 4 bases respectively, with 7 bases between them. This CDR3 is built from 14 residues. Germline V gives CDR1 MNHNS, CDR2 SASEGT.

This chain links TRBV7-9 with TRBJ2-1; either TRBD1 or TRBD2 may supply D (5 bases each). V lost 7 bases and J lost 7, with 14 bases in between. This CDR3 comprises 13 residues. Germline lookup yields CDR1 SEHNR and CDR2 FQNEAQ (reference sequence). For the CDR3, the DNA is TGTGCCAGCATGGGACCACGCGGGAATGAGCAGTTCTTC. Translating gives CASMGPRGNEQFF.

The chain recombines TRBV30 with TRBJ1-2, with TRBD1 matching over 12 bases. CDR1 is GTSNPN and CDR2 is SVGIG in the germline V gene (reference sequence). V shed 1 base and J 8 bases; nucleotides not matched to a gene: 8. This CDR3 is 15 amino acids long. The CDR3, as DNA: TGTGCCTGGAGTGGGCCGGGACAGGGGGCGCGGGGCTACACCTTC. Its protein is CAWSGPGQGARGYTF.

This clone was seen a few times. J is TRBJ1-4 and V is TRBV6-1, with D possibly TRBD1 on 5 matching bases. Germline V gives CDR1 MNHNS, CDR2 SASEGT. The CDR3 loop spans 15 amino acids. V lost 8 bases and J 7 bases, leaving 20 bases between the germline ends. CDR3 nucleotides: TGTGCCAGCGTGCGGACACACTTAAGTGGTGAAAAACTGTTTTTT. It yields the protein CASVRTHLSGEKLFF.

This clone was observed at least ten times. V gene TRBV11-2 combines with J gene TRBJ2-7, with D unresolved. Per germline, CDR1 SGHAT and CDR2 FQNNGV. CDR3 size: 13 residues. Trimming cost V 3 bases and J 1 base, with 7 bases left between them. The CDR3 here is CASSFGSSYEQYF. The CDR3 DNA reads TGTGCCAGCAGCTTCGGGTCTTCCTACGAGCAGTACTTC.

The rearrangement uses TRBV28 and TRBJ1-4; possible D gene TRBD1, 5 bases. Per germline, CDR1 MDHEN and CDR2 SYDVKM. The V end lost 2 bases, the J end lost 5 bases, and 12 bases lay between the germline ends. This CDR3 spans 15 amino acids. CDR3 DNA sequence: TGTGCCAGCAGTTTAAATGGGGCTCAGAATGAAAAACTGTTTTTT. Amino acid sequence: CASSLNGAQNEKLFF.

This clone appeared many times. The rearrangement links TRBV15 to TRBJ1-2; D is undetermined. The germline gives CDR1 LNHNV, CDR2 YYDKDF (reference sequence). This CDR3 is 12 amino acids long. Trimming shortened V by 4 bases and J by 6 bases, and 9 bases separated the two germline ends. CDR3 bases: TGTGCCACCAGCAACGGGTGGGATGGCTACACCTTC. It specifies CATSNGWDGYTF.

This clone was detected ten times or more. The chain couples TRBV4-1 to TRBJ2-6; no reliable D call. CDR1 is MGHRA and CDR2 is YSYEKL in the germline V gene. V dropped 0 bases and J dropped 0 bases, with 6 bases sitting between them. The CDR3 covers 16 residues. The CDR3 reads CASSQEEGSGANVLTF. The CDR3 DNA sequence: TGCGCCAGCAGCCAAGAAGAAGGCTCTGGGGCCAACGTCCTGACTTTC.

The table lists this clone with a few counts. The rearrangement uses TRBV6-1 and TRBJ2-2; 8 nucleotides match TRBD1. The CDR3 has 16 residues. The junction had 7 bases not matched to a gene; V was cut back by 6 bases and J by 1 base. Germline CDR1 MNHNS, CDR2 SASEGT. CDR3 sequence reads: CASSPQGVRNTGELFF. In DNA form, the CDR3 reads TGTGCCAGCAGCCCACAGGGGGTTAGGAACACCGGGGAGCTGTTTTTT.

Only one count was recorded for this clone. The genes are TRBV7-2 and TRBJ2-3; 7 positions agree with TRBD1. This CDR3 is 13 amino acids long. The J segment lost 6 bases and the V segment lost 5 bases, leaving 5 bases of the junction unmatched. In germline, CDR1 is SGHTA, CDR2 FQGNSA. CDR3 protein: CASSTGALDTQYF. The DNA of the CDR3 is TGTGCCAGCAGCACAGGGGCCCTGGATACGCAGTATTTT. Filled out from reference TRBV7-2 and TRBJ2-3, the complete variable domain reads GAGVSQSPSNKVTEKGKDVELRCDPISGHTALYWYRQSLGQGLEFLIYFQGNSAPDKSGLPSDRFSAERTGGSVSTLTIQRTQQEDSAVYLCASSTGALDTQYFGPGTRLTVL.